The 21 T cell receptor beta chains in this list originate from one sample, sequenced in a study of blood T cell repertoires in COVID-19. TCRdb keeps only in-frame clones here, not all; method: immunoSEQ multiplex PCR. This sample has approximately 140,000 clones; approximately 90% occur once, and the top ten carry roughly 18%. The sample comprised peripheral blood. Every receptor here comes from a man aged 45 to 65 with active or convalescent COVID-19.

The V call is TRBV19, the J call TRBJ1-2; tentatively, D is TRBD1 (6 bases). CDR1 and CDR2 from the germline V gene are LNHDA and SQIVND (reference sequence). The V end was cut by 7 bases, the J end by 3 bases, with 12 bases between. The length of the CDR3 is 13 residues. CDR3 in amino acids: CASNHRTDYGYTF. CDR3 coding DNA: TGTGCCAGTAATCACAGGACAGACTATGGCTACACCTTC. The full variable domain, rest sourced from reference TRBV19 and TRBJ1-2, is DGGITQSPKYLFRKEGQNVTLSCEQNLNHDAMYWYRQDPGQGLRLIYYSQIVNDFQKGDIAEGYSVSREKKESFPLTVTSAQKNPTAFYLCASNHRTDYGYTFGSGTRLTVV.

This rearrangement joins TRBV3-1 (or the pseudogene TRBV3-2) to TRBJ2-1; 10 bases agree with TRBD2. The CDR3 is 16 residues long. Germline V gives CDR1 LGHDT, CDR2 YNNKEL (reference sequence). The J segment lost 3 bases and the V segment lost 4 bases, leaving 6 bases of the junction unmatched. CDR3 sequence reads: CASSPISGGFYNEQFF. CDR3 in DNA: TGTGCCAGCAGCCCTATTAGCGGGGGGTTCTACAATGAGCAGTTCTTC.

This rearrangement joins TRBV12-5 to TRBJ2-7, with 7 bases matching TRBD1. The V gene's germline CDR1 is LGHNT and CDR2 FRNRAP. Losses at the gene ends were 6 bases for V and 5 bases for J; bases not matched to a gene: 10. The CDR3 is 14 residues long. For the CDR3, the DNA is TGTGCTAGTGGGGCCGACAGGGTCTTCAACGAGCAGTACTTC. Protein sequence: CASGADRVFNEQYF.

The chain has TRBV2 and TRBJ2-7; TRBD1 matches 9 bases. V dropped 6 bases and J dropped 7; count of bases not matched to a gene: 7. Germline-derived CDR1 and CDR2 are SNHLY and FYNNEI. This CDR3 is built from 13 residues. CDR3 loop: CASRRQGEEEQYF. The DNA of the CDR3 is TGTGCCAGCAGACGACAGGGGGAAGAAGAGCAGTACTTC.

In regard to this clone: Other DNA sequences in this sample translate to the same CDR3. The genes are TRBV7-9 and TRBJ2-1; TRBD2 aligns across 10 bases. Per germline, CDR1 SEHNR and CDR2 FQNEAQ (reference sequence). After removal of 3 bases from V and 6 bases from J, the junction contained 2 bases not matched to a gene. This CDR3 has 14 residues. The CDR3 sequence: CASSFLAGGNEQFF. CDR3 nucleotide sequence: TGTGCCAGCAGCTTTTTAGCGGGGGGCAATGAGCAGTTCTTC.

This chain connects TRBV5-1 to TRBJ2-2; 9 nucleotides match TRBD2. CDR1 is SGHRS and CDR2 is YFSETQ in the germline V gene. The length of the CDR3 is 16 residues. Unmatched junction bases numbered 8, after V lost 4 bases and J lost 4 bases. The CDR3 reads CASSPGLATGTGELFF. The CDR3 bases are TGCGCCAGCAGCCCCGGACTAGCGACGGGCACCGGGGAGCTGTTTTTT.

This chain connects TRBV2 to TRBJ2-3; 10 bases fit TRBD2. Germline V gene lookup returns CDR1 SNHLY and CDR2 FYNNEI. J lost 3 bases, V lost 7 bases, and 10 bases had no gene match. The CDR3 runs to 16 residues. The CDR3 loop is CASTGIAGGRTDTQYF. For the CDR3, the DNA is TGTGCCAGCACCGGAATAGCGGGAGGAAGAACAGATACGCAGTATTTT.

V is TRBV27 and J is TRBJ2-5; 7 bases fit TRBD2. The germline CDR1 and CDR2 sequences are MNHEY and SMNVEV (reference sequence). Trimming cost V 0 bases and J 5 bases; bases outside gene matches: 6. CDR3 size: 15 residues. CDR3 sequence reads: CASSLSGTGRETQYF. The CDR3 region has the DNA TGTGCCAGCAGTTTATCCGGGACCGGGAGGGAGACCCAGTACTTC.

This clone was observed once. This chain joins TRBV3-1 (or the pseudogene TRBV3-2) and TRBJ2-7, with D possibly matching TRBD2 (6 bases). Germline-derived CDR1 and CDR2 are LGHDT and YNNKEL (reference sequence). This CDR3 is built from 16 residues. The V and J ends lost 7 bases and 3 bases respectively, with 22 bases between them. CDR3 in DNA: TGTGCCAGCATCGCCCCCTGGAGGGGCTCGGTCTACGAGCAGTACTTC. Its protein is CASIAPWRGSVYEQYF.

The chain carries TRBV5-4 and TRBJ2-2; weak D call: TRBD1 (6 bases). V lost 3 bases to trimming and J lost 3 bases, with 12 bases between them. Per the germline V gene, CDR1 is SGHNT and CDR2 is YYREEE (reference sequence). The CDR3 spans 15 residues. Written as DNA, the CDR3 is TGTGCCAGCAGCTCAGGACAGCAGCACACCGGGGAGCTGTTTTTT. As protein: CASSSGQQHTGELFF.

The V and J genes are TRBV24-1 and TRBJ2-3; TRBD1 agrees at 8 bases. The junction had 5 bases not matched to a gene; V was cut back by 4 bases and J by 0 bases. In germline, CDR1 is KGHDR, CDR2 SFDVKD. This CDR3 is 16 amino acids long. This CDR3 reads CATSEPDRESTDTQYF. The CDR3, as DNA: TGTGCCACCAGTGAGCCGGACAGGGAGAGCACAGATACGCAGTATTTT.

This rearrangement joins TRBV6-2 or TRBV6-3 to TRBJ1-2; 8 bases fit TRBD1. The CDR3 has 14 residues. Germline V gene lookup returns CDR1 MNHEY and CDR2 SVGEGT. Trimming cost V 2 bases and J 4 bases; bases outside gene matches: 3. The CDR3 reads CASSYDRGVYGYTF. Here the CDR3 DNA reads TGTGCCAGCAGTTACGACAGGGGCGTCTATGGCTACACCTTC.

The chain employs TRBV7-8 and TRBJ1-2, with TRBD1 matching 8 bases. Trimming took 1 base from V and 4 from J; bases not matched to a gene: 11. The CDR3 is 17 amino acids. Germline loops: CDR1 SGHVS, CDR2 FQNEAQ. The CDR3: CASSLGSGTGGRYGYTF. The CDR3 bases are TGTGCCAGCAGCTTAGGCTCCGGGACAGGTGGTCGCTATGGCTACACCTTC.

The J gene is TRBJ1-1, the V gene TRBV7-2; no clear D gene. The CDR3 sequence is 14 residues long. Trimming pared 2 bases from V and 2 bases from J, leaving 9 bases between. Germline V gene lookup returns CDR1 SGHTA and CDR2 FQGNSA. The CDR3 protein is CASSLYGVNTEAFF. CDR3 bases: TGTGCCAGCAGCTTATACGGGGTAAACACTGAAGCTTTCTTT.

The V gene is TRBV12-5, the J gene TRBJ2-7, with TRBD2 matching over 13 bases. CDR1 is LGHNT, CDR2 FRNRAP, per germline. The CDR3 covers 17 residues. V lost 5 bases, J lost 5 bases, and 12 bases stayed unmatched. The DNA of the CDR3 is TGTGCTAGTGGTACAAGACTAGCGGGGGGCCAGGTCCACGAGCAGTACTTC. Protein sequence: CASGTRLAGGQVHEQYF.

This clone was detected once. The rearrangement joins TRBV29-1 to TRBJ1-2, with TRBD1 matching 8 bases. This CDR3 is 13 amino acids long. The junction had 3 bases not matched to a gene; V was cut back by 3 bases and J by 3 bases. From germline, CDR1 is SQVTM and CDR2 ANQGSEA. CDR3 nucleotides: TGCAGCGTTGAGACAGGGGAGGACTATGGCTACACCTTC. Protein: CSVETGEDYGYTF.

The V and J genes are TRBV9 and TRBJ2-3; weak D call: TRBD2 (5 bases). CDR1 is SGDLS and CDR2 is YYNGEE in the germline V gene. The V gene lost 2 bases and the J gene lost 0 bases, with 7 bases spanning the gap. This CDR3 has 14 amino acids. CDR3 DNA: TGTGCCAGCAGCGTGCGCGGGAGCACAGATACGCAGTATTTT. Protein product: CASSVRGSTDTQYF.

V gene TRBV5-6 combines with J gene TRBJ1-6; D is uncertain. CDR1 SGHDT and CDR2 YYEEEE come from the germline V gene. V was shortened by 4 bases and J by 10 bases, with 15 bases between the two germline ends. The CDR3 spans 14 residues. The DNA for the CDR3 is TGTGCCAGCAGCGGGAGTAGTGGACGGTCACCCCTCCACTTT. Its protein is CASSGSSGRSPLHF.

This clone was picked up one time. This chain links TRBV19 with TRBJ1-4, with D maybe TRBD1 (5 bases). The V end was cut by 4 bases, the J end by 0 bases, with 12 bases between. In germline, CDR1 is LNHDA, CDR2 SQIVND (reference sequence). The CDR3 is 16 residues long. CDR3 residues: CASSTNSQATNEKLFF. The CDR3 DNA sequence: TGTGCCAGTAGTACAAACTCACAGGCAACTAATGAAAAACTGTTTTTT.

The rearrangement links TRBV11-2 to TRBJ1-1; weak D call: TRBD1 (5 bases). The V end was cut by 8 bases, the J end by 3 bases, with 19 bases between. The CDR3 consists of 15 residues. The germline gives CDR1 SGHAT, CDR2 FQNNGV. DNA of the CDR3: TGTGCCAGCTCCTCCCGGGGGGACGCTGACACTGAAGCTTTCTTT. This gives the protein CASSSRGDADTEAFF.

CDR3 sequence reads: CASSLGRGGTEAFF. DNA for the CDR3: TGTGCCAGCAGCTTAGGAAGGGGAGGCACTGAAGCTTTCTTT. The chain carries TRBV7-9 and TRBJ1-1; D might be TRBD1 (5 bases). The CDR3 runs to 14 residues. The germline V gene has CDR1 SEHNR and CDR2 FQNEAQ (reference sequence). The V and J ends lost 1 base and 4 bases respectively, with 10 bases between them.